This record covers a single T cell receptor (beta chain). What it recognizes is unknown. This specimen belongs to a study of T cell responses to AZD1222 COVID-19 vaccine. Points from the study as a whole: Spike as a whole was targeted by vaccine-associated CD4 TCRs, dominant at 160-218 and 743-854.

Between the trimmed V and J ends, which lost 4 bases and 7 bases, there was a span of 24 bases. The CDR3 has 18 residues. CDR1 is SGHKS, CDR2 YYEKEE, per germline (reference sequence). Measured with immunoSEQ multiplex PCR; TCRdb has only the in-frame clones, and not every one. The sample contains around 140,000 clones, roughly nine tenths of which appear only once. This chain joins TRBV5-5 and TRBJ1-6; TRBD1 is a possible D gene (6 bases). This sequence originates from an adult who received the AZD1222 COVID-19 vaccine. This material consisted of peripheral blood, taken 28 days after the second AZD1222 dose. CDR3: CASSRIPTGKFWNSPLHF. CDR3 bases: TGTGCCAGCAGCCGCATCCCAACAGGGAAATTTTGGAATTCACCCCTCCACTTT.